These 24 T cell receptor beta chains originate from one sample sequenced in a study of CD8+ T cells in alopecia areata. In each case, RNA was isolated and then reverse transcribed into cDNA as the sequencing template. Sequencing was performed with immunoSEQ multiplex PCR; in TCRdb, only in-frame clones are kept and a portion is missing. The data contain some 170,000 clones, 50% to 70% of them singletons. Sequenced here: CD4+ T cells sorted from blood, sampled at week 0. The origin of the receptors is a human donor with alopecia areata.

CDR3 sequence: CASRPGKGLAGAQETQYF. CDR3 in DNA: TGTGCCAGCAGACCAGGAAAAGGGCTAGCGGGGGCCCAAGAGACCCAGTACTTC. The chain has TRBV11-2 and TRBJ2-5; 10 bases fit TRBD2. CDR1 is SGHAT, CDR2 FQNNGV, per germline. With V trimmed by 6 bases and J by 1 base, 14 bases remained unmatched. The length of the CDR3 is 18 residues.

The chain recombines TRBV29-1 with TRBJ2-1; 8 bases map to TRBD2. This CDR3 region has 14 residues. Trimming removed 6 bases from V and 5 bases from J; junction bases left unmatched: 9. Germline V gene lookup returns CDR1 SQVTM and CDR2 ANQGSEA. CDR3 amino acids: CSVRGLAGHNEQFF. The CDR3 DNA is TGCAGCGTGCGGGGGCTAGCGGGCCACAATGAGCAGTTCTTC.

This chain joins TRBV7-2 and TRBJ1-2, with a possible D match to TRBD1 (5 bases). Germline V gives CDR1 SGHTA, CDR2 FQGNSA. Trimming shortened V by 2 bases and J by 8 bases, and 15 bases separated the two germline ends. The CDR3 runs to 14 residues. CDR3 region: CASSLPPGSEGYTF. DNA of the CDR3: TGTGCCAGCAGCTTACCCCCAGGGTCAGAAGGCTACACCTTC.

The gene calls are TRBV29-1 and TRBJ2-1, with D hard to call. This CDR3 is built from 13 residues. Trimming took off 3 bases at V and 5 bases at J, with 11 bases between the two ends. The germline CDR1 and CDR2 sequences are SQVTM and ANQGSEA. In DNA, the CDR3 is TGCAGCGTTGATGTCGTGGGGAACAATGAGCAGTTCTTC. Amino acid sequence: CSVDVVGNNEQFF.

The chain carries TRBV27 and TRBJ2-7; D possibly corresponds to TRBD2 (5 bases). V gave up 3 bases and J gave up 6 bases, with 12 bases separating them. The germline gives CDR1 MNHEY, CDR2 SMNVEV (reference sequence). The CDR3 covers 13 residues. CDR3 DNA sequence: TGTGCCAGCAGTTTCCTCGGTGGAGGCGAGCAGTACTTC. Protein product: CASSFLGGGEQYF.

V gene TRBV27 combines with J gene TRBJ1-6; D is unclear. Germline V lookup: CDR1 MNHEY, CDR2 SMNVEV (reference sequence). The CDR3 contains 15 residues. Deletions cut 0 bases from V and 0 bases from J, with 3 bases between. CDR3 loop: CASSLSSSYNSPLHF. DNA for the CDR3: TGTGCCAGCAGTTTATCAAGCTCCTATAATTCACCCCTCCACTTT.

The DNA for the CDR3 is TGTGCCTGGAGGGGGGACAGGGTAACCTCACCCCTCCACTTT. The encoded protein is CAWRGDRVTSPLHF. The chain is built from TRBV30 and TRBJ1-6; 9 positions match TRBD1. Looked up from germline, CDR1 is GTSNPN and CDR2 is SVGIG (reference sequence). V trimming: 3 bases; J trimming: 10 bases; junction bases outside the gene matches: 7. The CDR3 totals 14 residues. The full variable domain, with the rest looked up from reference TRBV30 and TRBJ1-6, is SQTIHQWPATLVQPVGSPLSLECTVEGTSNPNLYWYRQAAGRGLQLLFYSVGIGQISSEVPQNLSASRPQDRQFILSSKKLLLSDSGFYLCAWRGDRVTSPLHFGNGTRLTVT.

This clone was counted between two and nine times. This sequence joins TRBV4-1 and TRBJ1-6; D is unresolved. The V end was cut by 1 base, the J end by 10 bases, with 20 bases between. The CDR3 has 17 residues. Germline CDR1 reads MGHRA; CDR2 reads YSYEKL. CDR3 nucleotides: TGCGCCAGCAGCCAAGTCGATATGGGGATTTTGGGGTCACCCCTCCACTTT. It encodes CASSQVDMGILGSPLHF.

CDR3 DNA sequence: TGTGCCAGCAGTTTATCGGGGGGCAGGGGACGTGGCTACACCTTC. This gives the protein CASSLSGGRGRGYTF. The chain carries TRBV27 and TRBJ1-2; tentative D call: TRBD1 (6 bases). CDR3 length: 15 residues. CDR1 and CDR2 from the germline V gene are MNHEY and SMNVEV (reference sequence). V dropped 0 bases and J dropped 7 bases, with 15 bases sitting between them.

V and J are TRBV7-2 and TRBJ1-1; unclear D gene. The CDR3 consists of 15 residues. With 5 bases removed from V and 0 bases from J, the gap between germline ends came to 13 bases. Germline values: CDR1 SGHTA, CDR2 FQGNSA. This CDR3 is CASSTPRAMNTEAFF. In nucleotides, the CDR3 is TGTGCCAGCAGCACCCCGAGGGCCATGAACACTGAAGCTTTCTTT. The full variable domain, with the rest looked up from reference TRBV7-2 and TRBJ1-1, is GAGVSQSPSNKVTEKGKDVELRCDPISGHTALYWYRQSLGQGLEFLIYFQGNSAPDKSGLPSDRFSAERTGGSVSTLTIQRTQQEDSAVYLCASSTPRAMNTEAFFGQGTRLTVV.

The V and J genes are TRBV9 and TRBJ2-3; possibly TRBD2 for D (6 bases). Germline V gene data show CDR1 as SGDLS and CDR2 as YYNGEE. V was trimmed by 3 bases and J by 4 bases, leaving 15 bases between them. This CDR3 has 15 residues. CDR3 DNA sequence: TGTGCCAGCAGCGCGCTGGGACTTCCCGCAGATACGCAGTATTTT. Translation: CASSALGLPADTQYF.

V is TRBV9 and J is TRBJ1-4; 8 bases match TRBD1. The CDR3 has 15 residues. Looked up from germline, CDR1 is SGDLS and CDR2 is YYNGEE. J gave up 8 bases and V 3 bases, and 9 bases lay outside the gene matches. CDR3 amino acids: CASSGTGTGTEKLFF. In DNA form, the CDR3 reads TGTGCCAGCAGCGGAACCGGGACAGGCACGGAAAAACTGTTTTTT.

This clone was found a few times. CDR3 coding DNA: TGTGCCAGCAGCGTAGGGGGTACTTCACCCCTCCACTTT. Translating gives CASSVGGTSPLHF. The chain carries TRBV9 and TRBJ1-6; no definite D call. This CDR3 spans 13 amino acids. Germline-derived CDR1 and CDR2 are SGDLS and YYNGEE. The V gene lost 0 bases and the J gene lost 9 bases, with 7 bases spanning the gap.

This clone has more than one count but fewer than ten. The chain couples TRBV2 to TRBJ1-6, with unresolved D. Germline V gene data show CDR1 as SNHLY and CDR2 as FYNNEI. The CDR3 length is 13 residues. Trimming left V 6 bases short and J 14 bases short, with 17 bases between. The DNA of the CDR3 is TGTGCCAGCAGCGCCGAGTCGGATCTAGCCCTCCACTTT. Protein product: CASSAESDLALHF.

The gene calls are TRBV29-1 and TRBJ2-2; the D call may be TRBD1 or TRBD2 (6 bases each). V lost 5 bases and J lost 5, with 12 bases in between. Germline V gene lookup returns CDR1 SQVTM and CDR2 ANQGSEA. This CDR3 comprises 13 residues. This CDR3 is CSVRGRGTGELFF. For the CDR3, the DNA is TGCAGCGTTCGGGGGCGAGGGACCGGGGAGCTGTTTTTT.

The gene calls are TRBV7-9 and TRBJ2-3; TRBD1 might be the D (6 bases). The CDR3 runs 17 residues. V gave up 0 bases and J gave up 0 bases, with 13 bases separating them. Germline V gene data show CDR1 as SEHNR and CDR2 as FQNEAQ (reference sequence). For the CDR3, the DNA is TGTGCCAGCAGCTTAGCCACAGGGATTTCTAGCACAGATACGCAGTATTTT. This gives the protein CASSLATGISSTDTQYF.

The rearrangement uses TRBV29-1 and TRBJ2-2, with 7 bases identical to TRBD2. The CDR3 has 13 residues. Germline CDR1 reads SQVTM; CDR2 reads ANQGSEA. Trimming removed 4 bases from V and 5 bases from J; junction bases left unmatched: 4. In nucleotides, the CDR3 is TGCAGCGTTGGGCTAGCGGCTACCGGGGAGCTGTTTTTT. It specifies CSVGLAATGELFF.

The chain carries TRBV16 and TRBJ2-7; either TRBD1 or TRBD2 may supply D (5 bases each). CDR1 KGHSY and CDR2 FQNENV come from the germline V gene. V was cut by 0 bases and J by 2 bases, with 8 bases left in between. This CDR3 contains 14 residues. The CDR3 region is CASSQSQGPYEQYF. DNA of the CDR3: TGTGCCAGCAGCCAATCTCAGGGACCCTACGAGCAGTACTTC. Looking up the rest from reference TRBV16 and TRBJ2-7 gives the full variable domain: GEEVAQTPKHLVRGEGQKAKLYCAPIKGHSYVFWYQQVLKNEFKFLISFQNENVFDETGMPKERFSAKCLPNSPCSLEIQATKLEDSAVYFCASSQSQGPYEQYFGPGTRLTVT.

This chain joins TRBV9 and TRBJ2-1, with TRBD1 matching 10 bases. Germline assignment: CDR1 SGDLS and CDR2 YYNGEE. Trimming cost V 7 bases and J 6 bases; bases outside gene matches: 7. CDR3 size: 14 residues. As DNA, the CDR3 is TGTGCCAGCGGTCCCCGGGACAGGGGCAATGAGCAGTTCTTC. It encodes CASGPRDRGNEQFF.

This rearrangement joins TRBV5-4 to TRBJ2-1; TRBD2 agrees at 10 bases. The CDR3 spans 15 residues. The trim removed 5 bases at V and 4 bases at J, leaving 6 bases unmatched. In germline, CDR1 is SGHNT, CDR2 YYREEE (reference sequence). CDR3 residues: CASRSSGGYYNEQFF. The DNA for the CDR3 is TGTGCCAGCAGGAGTAGCGGGGGGTATTACAATGAGCAGTTCTTC.

About this clone itself: This specimen includes other DNA sequences encoding the same CDR3. The chain links TRBV4-3 to TRBJ2-7; no firm D call. Trimming removed 0 bases from V and 4 bases from J, with 7 bases in between. The CDR3 extends over 13 amino acids. The germline CDR1 and CDR2 sequences are LGHNA and YSLEER. For the CDR3, the DNA is TGCGCCAGCAGCCAAGATTCCGGATACGAGCAGTACTTC. It translates to CASSQDSGYEQYF.

The chain's CDR3 is CAAYSTGETEAFF. In nucleotides, the CDR3 is TGTGCCGCCTATTCGACAGGGGAAACTGAAGCTTTCTTT. The chain recombines TRBV30 with TRBJ1-1; 8 nucleotides match TRBD1. The CDR3 runs to 13 residues. Germline CDR1 is GTSNPN and CDR2 is SVGIG (reference sequence). The ends lost 8 bases at V and 5 bases at J; junction bases unmatched: 10.

This clone was recorded only once. The V and J genes are TRBV9 and TRBJ2-5; TRBD2 aligns across 15 bases. CDR3 length equals 17 residues. CDR1 and CDR2 (germline): SGDLS, YYNGEE. V dropped 4 bases and J dropped 5; count of bases not matched to a gene: 9. The CDR3 is CASSPGTSGGSRETQYF. The DNA for the CDR3 is TGTGCCAGCAGCCCAGGGACTAGCGGGGGGTCCCGGGAGACCCAGTACTTC.

The J gene is TRBJ2-1, the V gene TRBV30; maybe TRBD2 (5 bases). The germline gives CDR1 GTSNPN, CDR2 SVGIG (reference sequence). The CDR3 is 14 residues long. Trimming stripped 5 bases from V and 5 bases from J, with 16 bases between. CDR3 sequence reads: CAWLLAPRHNEQFF. CDR3 nucleotides: TGTGCCTGGCTTCTAGCCCCCCGCCACAATGAGCAGTTCTTC. The full variable domain, in which reference TRBV30 and TRBJ2-1 provide the parts outside the CDR3, is SQTIHQWPATLVQPVGSPLSLECTVEGTSNPNLYWYRQAAGRGLQLLFYSVGIGQISSEVPQNLSASRPQDRQFILSSKKLLLSDSGFYLCAWLLAPRHNEQFFGPGTRLTVL.